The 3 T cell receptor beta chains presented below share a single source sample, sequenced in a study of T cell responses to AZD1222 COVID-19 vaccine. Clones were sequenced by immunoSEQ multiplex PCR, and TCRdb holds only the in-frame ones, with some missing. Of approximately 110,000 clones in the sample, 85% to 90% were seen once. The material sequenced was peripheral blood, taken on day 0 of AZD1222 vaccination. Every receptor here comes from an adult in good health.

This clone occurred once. The CDR3 loop reads CASSVLMNTEAFF. CDR3 nucleotides: TGTGCCAGCAGCGTCCTAATGAACACTGAAGCTTTCTTT. The chain joins TRBV9 to TRBJ1-1, with D uncertain. The germline V gene has CDR1 SGDLS and CDR2 YYNGEE. Trimming stripped 2 bases from V and 0 bases from J, with 5 bases between. The CDR3 sequence is 13 residues long.

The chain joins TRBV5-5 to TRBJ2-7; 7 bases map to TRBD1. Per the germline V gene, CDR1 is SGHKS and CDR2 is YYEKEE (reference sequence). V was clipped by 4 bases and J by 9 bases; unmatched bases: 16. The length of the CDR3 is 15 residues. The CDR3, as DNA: TGTGCCAGCAGCCTTGGACAAGGGGGCCACTTAGTGCAGTACTTC. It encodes CASSLGQGGHLVQYF.

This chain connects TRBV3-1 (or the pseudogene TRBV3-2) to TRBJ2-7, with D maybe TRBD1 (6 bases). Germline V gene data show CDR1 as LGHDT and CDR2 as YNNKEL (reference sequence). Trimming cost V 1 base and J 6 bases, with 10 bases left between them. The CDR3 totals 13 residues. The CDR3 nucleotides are TGTGCCAGCAGCCAAGCCAACAGGGCCGAGCAGTACTTC. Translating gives CASSQANRAEQYF.